This TCR beta chain was identified in a study of identical twins. cDNA carried unique molecular identifiers, and a universal primer site was added by template switching. A single record per CDR3 protein comes from TCRdb applying MiXCR to the 5' RACE reads. The table has about 530,000 distinct CDR3 sequences, 12% to 15% seen once. General study results and limits: Abundant beta clonotypes from cord blood had fewer insertions, unlike memory repertoires, which showed none.

The germline gives CDR1 SGHVS, CDR2 FNYEAQ. There are 13 residues in the CDR3. A note on this clonotype: Its antigen is as yet unknown. Mismatch with germline at one junction end may stem from a read error.

These same records also appear under a second study, on yellow fever vaccine responses in identical twins.

The TCR comes from a woman aged 18 to 35 in good health. The sample taken for sequencing was CD4+ T cells sorted from blood. The chain couples TRBV7-6 to TRBJ2-5; D gene uncertain. This chain's CDR3 is CASSPGYQESQYF. The CDR3 DNA reads TGTGCCAGCAGCCCCGGTTACCAAGAGTCCCAGTACTTC.